This T cell receptor (beta chain) is drawn from a study of T cell responses to AZD1222 COVID-19 vaccine. With 5 bases removed from V and 6 bases from J, the gap between germline ends came to 8 bases. The CDR3 spans 12 residues. Germline V gene data show CDR1 as MNHEY and CDR2 as SVGAGI. Libraries were prepared by immunoSEQ multiplex PCR; TCRdb keeps only in-frame clonotypes and omits some of them. Of over 110,000 clones in the sample, under 90% were seen once. The chain recombines TRBV6-5 with TRBJ2-1, with D possibly matching TRBD2 (5 bases). The receptor comes from an adult who received the AZD1222 COVID-19 vaccine. This specimen was peripheral blood, taken 28 days after the second AZD1222 dose. The CDR3 DNA reads TGTGCCAGCAGTCACGAGGGCAATGAGCAGTTCTTC. This sequence encodes CASSHEGNEQFF.